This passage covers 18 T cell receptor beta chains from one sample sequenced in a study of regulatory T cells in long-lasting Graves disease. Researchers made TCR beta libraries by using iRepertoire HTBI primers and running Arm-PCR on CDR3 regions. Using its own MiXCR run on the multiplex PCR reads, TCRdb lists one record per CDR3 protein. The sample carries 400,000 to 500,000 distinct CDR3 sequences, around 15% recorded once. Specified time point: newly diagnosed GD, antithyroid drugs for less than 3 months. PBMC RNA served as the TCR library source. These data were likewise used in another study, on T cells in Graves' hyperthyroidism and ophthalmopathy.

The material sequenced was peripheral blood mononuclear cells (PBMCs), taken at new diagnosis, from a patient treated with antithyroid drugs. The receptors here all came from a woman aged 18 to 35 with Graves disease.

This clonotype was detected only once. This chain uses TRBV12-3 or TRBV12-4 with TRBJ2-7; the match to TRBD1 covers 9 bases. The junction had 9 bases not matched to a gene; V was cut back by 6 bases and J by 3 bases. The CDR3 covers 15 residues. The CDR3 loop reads CASRDTGTGFYEQYF. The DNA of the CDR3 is TGTGCCAGCAGGGATACCGGGACAGGGTTCTACGAGCAGTACTTC.

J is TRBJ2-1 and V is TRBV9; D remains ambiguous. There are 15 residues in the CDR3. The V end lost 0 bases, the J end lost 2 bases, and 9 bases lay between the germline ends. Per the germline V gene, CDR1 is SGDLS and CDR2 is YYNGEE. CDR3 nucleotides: TGTGCCAGCAGCGTAGGGTCCATCCCCTACAATGAGCAGTTCTTC. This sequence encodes CASSVGSIPYNEQFF.

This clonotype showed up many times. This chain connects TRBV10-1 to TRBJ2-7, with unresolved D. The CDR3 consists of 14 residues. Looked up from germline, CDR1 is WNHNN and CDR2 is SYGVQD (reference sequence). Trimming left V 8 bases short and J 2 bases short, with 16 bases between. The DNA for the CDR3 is TGCGCCAGCCCTCCCCCCGCGGACCCCTACGAGCAGTACTTC. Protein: CASPPPADPYEQYF.

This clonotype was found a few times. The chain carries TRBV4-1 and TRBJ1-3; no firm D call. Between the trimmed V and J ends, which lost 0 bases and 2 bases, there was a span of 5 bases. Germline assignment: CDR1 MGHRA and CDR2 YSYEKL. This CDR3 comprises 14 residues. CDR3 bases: TGCGCCAGCAGCCAAGATGACACTGGAAACACCATATATTTT. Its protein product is CASSQDDTGNTIYF.

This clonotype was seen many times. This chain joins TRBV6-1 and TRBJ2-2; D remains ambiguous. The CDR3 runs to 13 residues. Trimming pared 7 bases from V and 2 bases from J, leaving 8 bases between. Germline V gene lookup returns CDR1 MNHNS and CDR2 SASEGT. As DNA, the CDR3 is TGTGCCAGCACCCAGACAAACACCGGGGAGCTGTTTTTT. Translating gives CASTQTNTGELFF.

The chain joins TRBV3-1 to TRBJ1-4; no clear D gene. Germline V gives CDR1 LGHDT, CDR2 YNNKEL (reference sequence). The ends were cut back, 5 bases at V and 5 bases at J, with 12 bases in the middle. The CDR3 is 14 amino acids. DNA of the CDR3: TGTGCCAGCAGCTACGAAGGGCGGAATGAAAAACTGTTTTTT. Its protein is CASSYEGRNEKLFF.

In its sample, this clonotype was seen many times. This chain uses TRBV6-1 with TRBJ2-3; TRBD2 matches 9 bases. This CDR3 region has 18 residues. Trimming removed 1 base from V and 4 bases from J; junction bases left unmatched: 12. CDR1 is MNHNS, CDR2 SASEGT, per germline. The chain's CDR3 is CASSEDGWASGNPDTQYF. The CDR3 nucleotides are TGTGCCAGCAGTGAAGATGGTTGGGCTAGCGGGAACCCAGATACGCAGTATTTT.

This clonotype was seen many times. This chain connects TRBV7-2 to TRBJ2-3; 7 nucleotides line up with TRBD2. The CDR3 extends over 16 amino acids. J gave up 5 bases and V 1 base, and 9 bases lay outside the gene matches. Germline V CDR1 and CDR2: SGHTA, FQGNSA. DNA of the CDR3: TGTGCCAGCAGCTTAGGTCGCGGGAGAAGTCGAGATACGCAGTATTTT. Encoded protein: CASSLGRGRSRDTQYF.

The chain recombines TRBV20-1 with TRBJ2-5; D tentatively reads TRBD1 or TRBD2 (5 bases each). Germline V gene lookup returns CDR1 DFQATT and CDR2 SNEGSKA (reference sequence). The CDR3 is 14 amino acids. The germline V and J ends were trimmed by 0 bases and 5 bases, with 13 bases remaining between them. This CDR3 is CSARDRRGVETQYF. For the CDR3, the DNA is TGCAGTGCTAGAGATCGACGAGGGGTGGAGACCCAGTACTTC.

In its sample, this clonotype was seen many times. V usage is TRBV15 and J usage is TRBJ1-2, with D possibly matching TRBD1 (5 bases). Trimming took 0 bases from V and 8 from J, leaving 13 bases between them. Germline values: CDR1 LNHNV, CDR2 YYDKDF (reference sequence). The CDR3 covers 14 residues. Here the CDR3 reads CATSRDRVGGGYTF. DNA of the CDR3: TGTGCCACCAGCAGAGATAGGGTCGGGGGAGGCTACACCTTC.

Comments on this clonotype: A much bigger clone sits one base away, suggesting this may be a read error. CDR3 residues: CASYNEHFF. CDR3 in DNA: TGTGCCTCATACAATGAGCATTTCTTC. The chain carries TRBV30 and TRBJ2-1; no definite D call. Germline V gene data show CDR1 as GTSNPN and CDR2 as SVGIG (reference sequence). CDR3 length equals 9 residues.

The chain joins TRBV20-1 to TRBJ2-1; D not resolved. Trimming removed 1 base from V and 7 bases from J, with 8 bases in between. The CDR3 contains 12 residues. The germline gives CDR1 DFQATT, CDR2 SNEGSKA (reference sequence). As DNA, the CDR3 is TGCAGTGCTAGAGTCCAAGGGAATGAGCAGTTCTTC. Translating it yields CSARVQGNEQFF.

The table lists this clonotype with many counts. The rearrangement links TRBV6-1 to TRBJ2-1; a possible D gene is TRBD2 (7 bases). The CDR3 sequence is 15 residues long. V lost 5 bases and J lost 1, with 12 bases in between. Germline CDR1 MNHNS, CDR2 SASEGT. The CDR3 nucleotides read TGTGCCAGCAGTACGAGGGGGGGTTCCTACAATGAGCAGTTCTTC. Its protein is CASSTRGGSYNEQFF.

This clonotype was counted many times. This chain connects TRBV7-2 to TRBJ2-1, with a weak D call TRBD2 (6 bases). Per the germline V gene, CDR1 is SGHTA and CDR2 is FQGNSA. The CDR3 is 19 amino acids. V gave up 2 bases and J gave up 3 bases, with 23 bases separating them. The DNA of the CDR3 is TGTGCCAGCAGCTTAAAAATGGTGGGGGGTACAGGTCTCTACAATGAGCAGTTCTTC. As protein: CASSLKMVGGTGLYNEQFF.

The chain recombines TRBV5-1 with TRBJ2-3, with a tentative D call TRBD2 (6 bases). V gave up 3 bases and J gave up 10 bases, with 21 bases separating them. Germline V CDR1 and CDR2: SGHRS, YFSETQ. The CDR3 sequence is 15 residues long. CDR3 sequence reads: CASSSGTSRGSPQYF. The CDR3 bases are TGCGCCAGCAGCTCTGGAACTAGCAGAGGGTCTCCGCAGTATTTT.

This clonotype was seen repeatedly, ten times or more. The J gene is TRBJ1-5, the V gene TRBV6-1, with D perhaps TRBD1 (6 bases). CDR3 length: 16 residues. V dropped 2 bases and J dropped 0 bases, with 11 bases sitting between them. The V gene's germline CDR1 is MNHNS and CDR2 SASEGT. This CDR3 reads CASSERGQFSNQPQHF. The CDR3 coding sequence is TGTGCCAGCAGTGAAAGAGGACAGTTTAGCAATCAGCCCCAGCATTTT.

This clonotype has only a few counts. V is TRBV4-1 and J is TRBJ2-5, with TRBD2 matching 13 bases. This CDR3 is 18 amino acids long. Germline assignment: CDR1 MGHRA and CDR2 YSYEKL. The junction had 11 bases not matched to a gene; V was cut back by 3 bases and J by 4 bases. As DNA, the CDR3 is TGCGCCAGCAGCCAGCCCCTGACTAGCGGGAGGCGGGGAGAGACCCAGTACTTC. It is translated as CASSQPLTSGRRGETQYF.

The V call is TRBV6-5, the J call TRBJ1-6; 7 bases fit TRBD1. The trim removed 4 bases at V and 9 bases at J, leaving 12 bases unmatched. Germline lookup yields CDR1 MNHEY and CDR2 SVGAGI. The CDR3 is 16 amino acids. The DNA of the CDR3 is TGTGCCAGCAGTTGGGAAGGGGGCCCCTTAGGTTCACCCCTCCACTTT. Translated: CASSWEGGPLGSPLHF.